The present T cell receptor (beta chain) was sequenced within a study of T cell responses to AZD1222 COVID-19 vaccine. The study's findings and limits: Donors were mostly white British, more females; clonal diversity possibly underestimated. Nearly half of spike-specific TCRs reportedly go after variant regions that carry no mutations. Receipt of two AZD1222 doses was followed by a rise in Spike-specific TCR breadth and depth.

The V gene lost 5 bases and the J gene lost 0 bases, with 4 bases spanning the gap. CDR3 length equals 13 residues. Germline CDR1 reads SEHNR; CDR2 reads FQNEAQ (reference sequence). Note on this clone: Its antigen is undetermined.

Produced via immunoSEQ multiplex PCR; TCRdb's table is partial and in-frame only. The data contain around 56,000 clones, roughly 90% of them singletons. This chain connects TRBV7-9 to TRBJ1-4; D gene unclear. The receptor was isolated from an adult who received the AZD1222 COVID-19 vaccine. The sequencing here drew on peripheral blood, taken 28 days after the second AZD1222 dose. The CDR3 loop is CASSKTTNEKLFF. The CDR3 DNA reads TGTGCCAGCAGCAAAACAACTAATGAAAAACTGTTTTTT.